Detailed here is one TCR beta chain. Antigen unknown. V lost 4 bases, J lost 2 bases, and 13 bases lay in between. In germline, CDR1 is SGHRS, CDR2 YFSETQ. The CDR3 contains 14 residues. Clones were sequenced by immunoSEQ multiplex PCR, and TCRdb holds only the in-frame ones, with some missing. This table lists about 140,000 clones. The source of the sample is a study of T cell responses to AZD1222 COVID-19 vaccine. Notes on the study in general: Sampling captured repertoires only after the peak T cell response. Possibly, clonal diversity was underestimated; donors were largely white British and included more females. Compared with day 0, the breadth and depth of the Spike-specific TCR repertoire rose significantly after two doses of AZD1222. Baseline serology detected seropositivity in only 5 or 6 AZD1222 recipients.

This clonotype was sampled from an adult in good health. Material: peripheral blood. The rearrangement links TRBV5-1 to TRBJ2-7; perhaps TRBD2 as D (6 bases). The CDR3 reads CASSPREMAYEQYF. Written as DNA, the CDR3 is TGCGCCAGCAGCCCCCGGGAGATGGCCTACGAGCAGTACTTC.